This T cell receptor beta chain was identified in a study of T-cell reconstitution after alpha-beta-depleted transplantation in children. General study findings and limits: The authors attributed T-cell counts and diversity one year after transplant mostly to newly produced T cells.

The library targeted TCRbeta and was prepared with unique molecular identifiers. Using its own MiXCR run on the PCR reads, TCRdb lists one record per CDR3 protein. Of around 230,000 distinct CDR3 sequences detected, approximately 19% appear once; the ten largest clones hold 43%. As concerns this clonotype: Its antigen is undetermined.

Germline V gene lookup returns CDR1 SGHDT and CDR2 YYEEEE. This CDR3 comprises 13 residues. V lost 0 bases and J lost 12, with 13 bases in between. The J gene is TRBJ2-1, the V gene TRBV5-6; D may be TRBD1 or TRBD2 (5 bases each). The source was PBMCs, mostly from graft donor cells, collected 360 days after TCRalphabeta/CD19-depleted stem cell transplant. This TCR came from a male patient aged 2 to 9 who had a stem cell transplant for acute lymphoblastic leukemia, so the T cells may come from the graft donor. CDR3 in DNA: TGTGCCAGCAGCTTGGGGGACCCTGTTGGGCAGTTCTTC. Protein sequence: CASSLGDPVGQFF.